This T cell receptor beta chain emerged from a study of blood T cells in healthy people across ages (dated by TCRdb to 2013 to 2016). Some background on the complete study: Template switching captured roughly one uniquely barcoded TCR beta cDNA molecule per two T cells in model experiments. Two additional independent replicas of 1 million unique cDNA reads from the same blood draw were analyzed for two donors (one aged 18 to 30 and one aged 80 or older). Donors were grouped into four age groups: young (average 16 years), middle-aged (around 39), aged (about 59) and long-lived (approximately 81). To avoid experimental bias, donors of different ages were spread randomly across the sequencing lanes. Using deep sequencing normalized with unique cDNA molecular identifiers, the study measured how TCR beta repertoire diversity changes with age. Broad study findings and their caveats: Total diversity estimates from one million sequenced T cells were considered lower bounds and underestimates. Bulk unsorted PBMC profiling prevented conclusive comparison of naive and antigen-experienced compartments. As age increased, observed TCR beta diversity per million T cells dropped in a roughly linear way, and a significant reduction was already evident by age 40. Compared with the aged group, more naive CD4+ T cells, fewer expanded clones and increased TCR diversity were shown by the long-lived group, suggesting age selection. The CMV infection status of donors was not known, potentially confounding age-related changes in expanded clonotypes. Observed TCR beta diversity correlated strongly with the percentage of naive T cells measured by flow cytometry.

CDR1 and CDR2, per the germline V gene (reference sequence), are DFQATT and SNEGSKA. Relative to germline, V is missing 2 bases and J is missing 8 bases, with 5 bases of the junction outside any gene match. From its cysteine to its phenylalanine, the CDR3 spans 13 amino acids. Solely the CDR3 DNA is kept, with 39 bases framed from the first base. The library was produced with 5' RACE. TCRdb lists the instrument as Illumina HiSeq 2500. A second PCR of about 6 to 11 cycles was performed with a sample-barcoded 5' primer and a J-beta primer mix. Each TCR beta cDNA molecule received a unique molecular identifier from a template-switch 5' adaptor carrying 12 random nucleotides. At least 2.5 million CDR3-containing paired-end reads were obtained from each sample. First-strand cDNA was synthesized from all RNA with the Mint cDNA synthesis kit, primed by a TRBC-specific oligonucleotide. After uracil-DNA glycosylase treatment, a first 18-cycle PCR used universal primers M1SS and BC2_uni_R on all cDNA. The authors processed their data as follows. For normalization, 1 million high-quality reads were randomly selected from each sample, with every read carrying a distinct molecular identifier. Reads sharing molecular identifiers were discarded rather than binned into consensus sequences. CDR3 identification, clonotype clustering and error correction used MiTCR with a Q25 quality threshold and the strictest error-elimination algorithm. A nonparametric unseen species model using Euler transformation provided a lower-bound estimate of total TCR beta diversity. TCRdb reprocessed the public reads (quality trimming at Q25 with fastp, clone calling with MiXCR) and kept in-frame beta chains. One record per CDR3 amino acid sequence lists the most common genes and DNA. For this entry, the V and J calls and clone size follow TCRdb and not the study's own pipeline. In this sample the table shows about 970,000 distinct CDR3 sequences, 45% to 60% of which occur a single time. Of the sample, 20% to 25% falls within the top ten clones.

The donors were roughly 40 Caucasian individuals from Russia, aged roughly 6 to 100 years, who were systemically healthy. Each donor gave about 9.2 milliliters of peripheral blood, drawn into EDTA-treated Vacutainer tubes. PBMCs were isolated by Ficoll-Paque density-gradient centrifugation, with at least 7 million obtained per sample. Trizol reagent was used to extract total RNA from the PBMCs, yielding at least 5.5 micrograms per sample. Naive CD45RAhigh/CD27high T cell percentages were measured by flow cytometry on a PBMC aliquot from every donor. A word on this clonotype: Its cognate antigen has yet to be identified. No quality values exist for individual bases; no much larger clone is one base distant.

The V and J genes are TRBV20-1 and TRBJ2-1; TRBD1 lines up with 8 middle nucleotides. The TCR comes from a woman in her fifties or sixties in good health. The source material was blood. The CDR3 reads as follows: CSARRSGGHEQFF. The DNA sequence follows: TGCAGTGCTAGACGGTCAGGGGGCCATGAGCAGTTCTTC.